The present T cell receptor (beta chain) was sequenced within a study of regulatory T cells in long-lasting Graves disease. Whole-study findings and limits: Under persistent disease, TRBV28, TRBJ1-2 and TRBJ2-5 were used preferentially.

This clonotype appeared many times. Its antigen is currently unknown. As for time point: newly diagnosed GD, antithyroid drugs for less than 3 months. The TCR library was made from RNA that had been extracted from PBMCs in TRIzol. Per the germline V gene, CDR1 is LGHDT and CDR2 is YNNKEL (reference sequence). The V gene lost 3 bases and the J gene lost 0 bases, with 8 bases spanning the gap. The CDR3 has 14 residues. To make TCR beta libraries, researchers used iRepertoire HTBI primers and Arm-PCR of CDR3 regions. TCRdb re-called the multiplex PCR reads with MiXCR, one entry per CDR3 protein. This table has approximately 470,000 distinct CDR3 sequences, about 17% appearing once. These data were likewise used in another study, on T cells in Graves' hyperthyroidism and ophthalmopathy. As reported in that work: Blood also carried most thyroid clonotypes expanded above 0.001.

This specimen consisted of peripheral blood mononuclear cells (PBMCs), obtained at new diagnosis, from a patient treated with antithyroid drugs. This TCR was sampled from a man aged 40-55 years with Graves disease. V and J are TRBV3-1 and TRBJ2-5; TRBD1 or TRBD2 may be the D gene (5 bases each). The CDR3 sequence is CASSHPGHQETQYF. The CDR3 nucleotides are TGTGCCAGCAGCCACCCGGGACACCAAGAGACCCAGTACTTC.